The T cell receptor beta chain under discussion was sequenced for a study of blood T cell repertoires in COVID-19. Study-wide background: From the United States, Italy and Spain came samples of acute and convalescent COVID-19. PBMCs, B-cell-depleted T cells, or T cells provided the cDNA or gDNA that made up the material.

Germline values: CDR1 DFQATT, CDR2 SNEGSKA (reference sequence). The CDR3 has 13 amino acids. The ends were cut back, 3 bases at V and 3 bases at J, with 12 bases in the middle. Patients in Seattle were enrolled during active infection, then followed longitudinally. Source study methods: It was from reference gene primer amplification that nucleated cell counts were estimated. Assay: immunoSEQ multiplex PCR; the TCRdb copy retains only in-frame clones and omits some. V, J and clone size are those of that table, while D and trimming were read from the DNA. The sample has some 87,000 clones; over 85% are singletons.

Input material: peripheral blood. This sequence was found in a human donor with COVID-19, enrolled during active disease. The donor label of this sample is uncertain. This chain connects TRBV20-1 to TRBJ2-7; D is perhaps TRBD2 (5 bases). The CDR3 is CSASGLAGYEQYF. The CDR3 DNA reads TGCAGTGCTAGTGGTCTAGCAGGCTACGAGCAGTACTTC.